Below are 18 T cell receptor beta chains sequenced from a single sample in a study of breast tumors, draining lymph nodes, adjacent tissues (dated by TCRdb to 2016 to 2017). The axillary draining lymph nodes of breast cancer patients were the source of the lymph node samples. The library was built by means of multiplex PCR. Sequenced on an Illumina HiSeq 2000. TCRdb itself trimmed the public reads at Q25 with fastp, ran MiXCR and retained productive beta chains. All rows with the same CDR3 protein become a single entry with the most common DNA and genes. The sample records about 100,000 distinct CDR3 sequences, 20% to 25% of which are singletons. The leading ten clones occupy approximately 1.3% of the sample. Sequencing used axillary lymph node tissue. All receptors come from a female donor with breast cancer. Some clones in this sample may be carry-over from other donors' samples.

This clonotype has a handful of counts. The genes are TRBV28 and TRBJ1-4; no reliable D call. Germline assignment: CDR1 MDHEN and CDR2 SYDVKM. Trimming took 4 bases from V and 3 from J, leaving 12 bases between them. The length of the CDR3 is 15 residues. DNA for the CDR3: TGTGCCAGCAGTTCCACAAAGCGGGCTAATGAAAAACTGTTTTTT. Translation: CASSSTKRANEKLFF.

This clonotype was counted ten times or more. CDR3 nucleotides: TGTGCCAGCAGCCAAGTCGGGACAGCAGACGACTATGGCTACACCTTC. Amino acid sequence: CASSQVGTADDYGYTF. This chain links TRBV4-2 with TRBJ1-2, with 7 bases that match TRBD1. CDR1 and CDR2 from the germline V gene are LGHNA and YNFKEQ. Trimming at V came to 1 base and at J to 3 bases, leaving 8 bases not matched to a gene. This CDR3 is 16 amino acids long.

This clonotype was detected ten times or more. The chain couples TRBV13 to TRBJ2-7, with D uncertain. CDR1 and CDR2 (germline): PRHDT, FYEKMQ (reference sequence). The CDR3 is 13 amino acids. Trimming removed 4 bases at V and 6 bases at J, with 13 bases between. For the CDR3, the DNA is TGTGCCAGCAGCTACGGACGGATGGGCGAGCAGTACTTC. It specifies CASSYGRMGEQYF.

Note on this clonotype: This may be a read error, as it is one base from a much larger clone. The chain has TRBV27 and TRBJ2-3, with TRBD1 as a possible D gene (6 bases). CDR3 size: 15 residues. Germline lookup yields CDR1 MNHEY and CDR2 SMNVEV (reference sequence). With 5 bases removed from V and 6 bases from J, the gap between germline ends came to 18 bases. The CDR3 loop is CASSLAGAPSDTQYF. The CDR3 nucleotides are TGTGCCAGCAGTCTCGCAGGGGCCCCCAGCGATACGCAGTATTTT.

The sample holds many counts of this clonotype. The rearrangement links TRBV7-9 to TRBJ1-2; D not certain. Germline-derived CDR1 and CDR2 are SEHNR and FQNEAQ (reference sequence). CDR3 length equals 14 residues. Trimming cost V 4 bases and J 4 bases, with 13 bases left between them. CDR3 nucleotides: TGTGCCAGCAGCTCCGGTACAGCTAGCTATGGCTACACCTTC. This codes for CASSSGTASYGYTF.

This clonotype was picked up many times. The chain couples TRBV20-1 to TRBJ2-7; a weak D match, TRBD1 (5 bases). CDR1 is DFQATT and CDR2 is SNEGSKA in the germline V gene (reference sequence). Trimming pared 2 bases from V and 4 bases from J, leaving 15 bases between. The CDR3 has 14 residues. The CDR3 sequence: CSARRQGKDYEQYF. The DNA for the CDR3 is TGCAGTGCTAGAAGGCAGGGAAAGGATTACGAGCAGTACTTC.

This clonotype has at least ten counts. The chain uses TRBV24-1 and TRBJ2-2; tentative D call: TRBD1 (5 bases). CDR3 length equals 11 residues. Germline V gene sequence: CDR1 KGHDR, CDR2 SFDVKD. V was trimmed by 7 bases and J by 6 bases, leaving 5 bases between them. The CDR3: CATRGAGELFF. DNA of the CDR3: TGTGCCACCAGAGGGGCCGGGGAGCTGTTTTTT.

This clonotype has ten or more counts. This sequence joins TRBV7-3 and TRBJ2-3; 9 nucleotides agree with TRBD1. Trimming took 4 bases from V and 4 from J; bases not matched to a gene: 6. The CDR3 runs 15 residues. The germline CDR1 and CDR2 sequences are SGHTA and FQGTGA. This chain's CDR3 is CASSSDRGGADTQYF. The DNA for the CDR3 is TGTGCCAGCAGCTCGGACAGGGGTGGAGCAGATACGCAGTATTTT.

This clonotype has more than one count but fewer than ten. The CDR3 bases are TGCGCCAGCAGCCAAGTTTCGGGAGGTGACGGGGAGCTGTTTTTT. Amino acids: CASSQVSGGDGELFF. The V and J genes are TRBV4-1 and TRBJ2-2; TRBD2 matches at 7 bases. Germline V CDR1 and CDR2: MGHRA, YSYEKL. V was clipped by 1 base and J by 7 bases; unmatched bases: 6. This CDR3 comprises 15 residues.

This clonotype was seen at least ten times. The J gene is TRBJ2-2, the V gene TRBV20-1; D not resolved. Germline CDR1 reads DFQATT; CDR2 reads SNEGSKA (reference sequence). This CDR3 spans 13 amino acids. Trimming pared 4 bases from V and 4 bases from J, leaving 10 bases between. The CDR3 spells CSATALSTGELFF. CDR3 in DNA: TGCAGTGCTACCGCGTTAAGCACCGGGGAGCTGTTTTTT.

This clonotype was detected many times. The chain employs TRBV11-2 and TRBJ2-3; 8 bases fit TRBD1. CDR3 length: 16 amino acids. Unmatched junction bases numbered 6, after V lost 4 bases and J lost 0 bases. Germline CDR1 SGHAT, CDR2 FQNNGV. The CDR3 here is CASSSRDRTSTDTQYF. The CDR3 DNA reads TGTGCCAGCAGCTCCCGGGACAGGACTAGCACAGATACGCAGTATTTT.

This clonotype was counted ten times or more. CDR3 in amino acids: CSAPRGAPSSYNEQFF. The CDR3 nucleotides read TGCAGTGCTCCGAGGGGAGCTCCGAGCTCCTACAATGAGCAGTTCTTC. V is TRBV20-1 and J is TRBJ2-1; D may be TRBD1 or TRBD2 (5 bases each). The CDR3 has 16 amino acids. Trimming stripped 5 bases from V and 0 bases from J, with 17 bases between. CDR1 and CDR2 from the germline V gene are DFQATT and SNEGSKA (reference sequence).

This clonotype was observed many times. The V call is TRBV6-6, the J call TRBJ1-5; D unclear. Trimming shortened V by 0 bases and J by 3 bases, and 12 bases separated the two germline ends. CDR3 length equals 16 residues. CDR1 and CDR2 from the germline V gene are MNHNY and SVGAGI (reference sequence). The CDR3 loop is CASSYSTGLDNQPQHF. The CDR3 bases are TGTGCCAGCAGTTACTCGACTGGACTTGACAATCAGCCCCAGCATTTT.

This clonotype has a handful of counts. The chain employs TRBV28 and TRBJ1-4; tentative D call: TRBD1 (5 bases). The length of the CDR3 is 12 residues. Germline assignment: CDR1 MDHEN and CDR2 SYDVKM. V shed 8 bases and J shed 10 bases, with 14 bases lying between them. The CDR3 nucleotides read TGTGCCAGCCGACGGCCCGGGGGAAAACTGTTTTTT. This codes for CASRRPGGKLFF.

The CDR3 spells CASSSGHYNEQFF. The CDR3 coding sequence is TGTGCCAGCAGCTCGGGACACTACAATGAGCAGTTCTTC. The rearrangement uses TRBV11-2 and TRBJ2-1; TRBD1 might be the D (6 bases). Per the germline V gene, CDR1 is SGHAT and CDR2 is FQNNGV. Trimming shortened V by 4 bases and J by 3 bases, and 7 bases separated the two germline ends. There are 13 residues in the CDR3.

The sample holds many counts of this clonotype. CDR3 protein: CASSEGAVQTQYF. The DNA for the CDR3 is TGTGCCAGCAGTGAAGGGGCTGTGCAGACCCAGTACTTC. The chain joins TRBV2 to TRBJ2-5; D is ambiguous. The CDR3 spans 13 residues. The V gene lost 1 base and the J gene lost 6 bases, with 9 bases spanning the gap. CDR1 and CDR2 (germline): SNHLY, FYNNEI.

This clonotype was detected only a few times. The V and J genes are TRBV28 and TRBJ2-3; D may be TRBD1 or TRBD2 (5 bases each). CDR1 and CDR2 (germline): MDHEN, SYDVKM. V lost 6 bases and J lost 1, with 14 bases in between. The CDR3 totals 15 residues. Here the CDR3 DNA reads TGTGCCAGCAGGAGGGGCTTAGGGGGCACAGATACGCAGTATTTT. This gives the protein CASRRGLGGTDTQYF.

The V call is TRBV7-9, the J call TRBJ1-2; 9 bases agree with TRBD1. Germline-derived CDR1 and CDR2 are SEHNR and FQNEAQ (reference sequence). The CDR3 extends over 18 amino acids. V shed 5 bases and J 0 bases; nucleotides not matched to a gene: 13. This CDR3 reads CASSESDLGQGTNYGYTF. The CDR3 bases are TGTGCCAGCAGCGAGAGTGATTTAGGACAGGGGACTAACTATGGCTACACCTTC.